This T cell receptor (beta chain) came from a study of blood T cell repertoires in COVID-19. Looking at the study overall: From T cells, B-cell-depleted T cells, or PBMCs came the material, which was cDNA or gDNA.

Source study methods: Nucleated cell counts were estimated from reference gene primer amplification. Assay used: immunoSEQ multiplex PCR; TCRdb lists only in-frame clones, some missing. D and trimming come from the DNA, and the V and J calls and clone size come from that table. The sample lists about 120,000 clones, roughly four fifths occurring once. Germline assignment: CDR1 SQVTM and CDR2 ANQGSEA. Germline trimming cut 1 base from V and 12 bases from J; bases unmatched to any gene: 3. This CDR3 comprises 11 residues. Specimen: peripheral blood. V is TRBV29-1 and J is TRBJ2-5, with 9 nucleotides matching TRBD1. This TCR was sampled from a man in his fifties or sixties with acute or convalescent COVID-19. CDR3 DNA: TGCAGCGTTGAAGGGACAGGGGAAAAGTACTTC. This codes for CSVEGTGEKYF.